These 14 T cell receptor beta chains were all obtained from the same sample, sequenced in a study of identical twins. TCRdb recomputed calls from the 5' RACE reads with MiXCR, one row per CDR3 protein. The data show more than 1.5 million distinct CDR3 sequences, with more than 30% seen just once and about 0.3% held by the top ten. The material sequenced was cord blood. These receptor sequences come from a newborn girl in good health.

This clonotype was counted a few times. The rearrangement links TRBV20-1 to TRBJ2-1; 9 positions agree with TRBD2. The CDR3 has 17 amino acids. Germline V lookup: CDR1 DFQATT, CDR2 SNEGSKA (reference sequence). V dropped 4 bases and J dropped 4; count of bases not matched to a gene: 14. DNA for the CDR3: TGCAGTGCTACTCCCCTGAAGGGGACTAGCTCGTACAATGAGCAGTTCTTC. This sequence encodes CSATPLKGTSSYNEQFF.

A remark on this clonotype: This may stem from a read error, because a much larger clone lies one nucleotide away. The rearrangement uses TRBV10-3 and TRBJ2-3, with D possibly being TRBD1 (5 bases). CDR1 is ENHRY, CDR2 SYGVKD, per germline. The CDR3 is 16 residues long. CDR3 loop: CATSERISAGKNTQYF. In DNA, the CDR3 is TGTGCCACCAGTGAGCGTATAAGCGCAGGGAAGAATACGCAGTATTTT.

This clonotype was counted between two and nine times. The chain couples TRBV7-8 to TRBJ2-7; TRBD2 is a possible D gene (6 bases). Trimming stripped 1 base from V and 3 bases from J, with 13 bases between. The length of the CDR3 is 15 residues. Germline-derived CDR1 and CDR2 are SGHVS and FQNEAQ. DNA for the CDR3: TGTGCCAGCAGCTTAGAGCAGGGAGGAATCTACGAGCAGTACTTC. Translated, it gives CASSLEQGGIYEQYF.

This clonotype was detected a few times. The V call is TRBV4-1, the J call TRBJ2-7; tentatively, D is TRBD2 (7 bases). Germline lookup yields CDR1 MGHRA and CDR2 YSYEKL. The CDR3 has 18 residues. The germline V and J ends were trimmed by 0 bases and 2 bases, with 20 bases remaining between them. The CDR3 DNA reads as TGCGCCAGCAGCCAAGATCGGGGGGCCAACCTCGCTACCTACGAGCAGTACTTC. Translating it yields CASSQDRGANLATYEQYF.

The CDR3 loop reads CASSLASGLNEQYF. As DNA, the CDR3 is TGTGCCAGCAGTTTGGCCAGCGGGCTCAACGAGCAGTACTTC. The chain is built from TRBV27 and TRBJ2-7; D perhaps matches TRBD2 (6 bases). The CDR3 runs 14 residues. Germline CDR1 is MNHEY and CDR2 is SMNVEV (reference sequence). The V end was cut by 3 bases, the J end by 5 bases, with 14 bases between.

This clonotype was counted a few times. The chain has TRBV6-1 and TRBJ2-1, with 9 bases lining up with TRBD2. The CDR3 totals 16 residues. Germline CDR1 MNHNS, CDR2 SASEGT. J gave up 3 bases and V 6 bases, and 9 bases lay outside the gene matches. The CDR3 DNA reads TGTGCCAGCAGGGGGGGACTAGCAGGCAACTACAATGAGCAGTTCTTC. Amino acids: CASRGGLAGNYNEQFF.

The CDR3 DNA follows: TGTGCCAGCAGCAAAAAGGGGACAGGGGGCGAAGGTGAGCAGTACTTC. As protein: CASSKKGTGGEGEQYF. The V and J genes are TRBV21-1 and TRBJ2-7; the table gives TRBD1 as D, unverified against the DNA. TRBV21-1 is recorded as a pseudogene. The CDR3 has 16 amino acids.

This clonotype was seen only a few times. The genes are TRBV5-1 and TRBJ1-1; weak D call: TRBD1 (5 bases). The CDR3 is 15 residues long. Deletions cut 3 bases from V and 4 bases from J, with 16 bases between. Germline CDR1 is SGHRS and CDR2 is YFSETQ. The CDR3: CASSSGRLWVTEAFF. The CDR3 nucleotides are TGCGCCAGCAGCTCGGGACGGCTTTGGGTCACTGAAGCTTTCTTT.

This chain uses TRBV5-5 with TRBJ1-4; tentative D call: TRBD1 (6 bases). Germline CDR1 reads SGHKS; CDR2 reads YYEKEE (reference sequence). This CDR3 is built from 14 residues. V lost 6 bases, J lost 7 bases, and 16 bases lay in between. The chain's CDR3 is CASKPDGGGEKLFF. The CDR3 nucleotides read TGTGCCAGCAAACCCGACGGAGGGGGTGAAAAACTGTTTTTT.

Here the CDR3 reads CATSDFGLAANTGELFF. CDR3 DNA sequence: TGTGCCACCAGTGATTTCGGACTAGCCGCGAACACCGGGGAGCTGTTTTTT. The chain employs TRBV24-1 and TRBJ2-2; 8 bases are shared with TRBD2. Trimming took 1 base from V and 0 from J; bases not matched to a gene: 3. Germline loops: CDR1 KGHDR, CDR2 SFDVKD. The CDR3 is made up of 17 amino acids.

The gene calls are TRBV5-1 and TRBJ1-2, with 7 bases aligning to TRBD1. Trimming took 1 base from V and 4 from J; bases not matched to a gene: 7. From germline, CDR1 is SGHRS and CDR2 YFSETQ. The CDR3 has 15 residues. CDR3 amino acids: CASSLTARTGYGYTF. CDR3 coding DNA: TGCGCCAGCAGCTTGACCGCACGGACAGGCTATGGCTACACCTTC.

This clonotype was detected a few times. The chain is built from TRBV29-1 and TRBJ1-2; 8 positions agree with TRBD1. V lost 7 bases to trimming and J lost 8 bases; unmatched junction nucleotides: 6. There are 11 residues in the CDR3. Germline CDR1 reads SQVTM; CDR2 reads ANQGSEA. CDR3 DNA: TGCAGCGCCCAGGGGGCGCAGGGCTACACCTTC. The encoded protein is CSAQGAQGYTF.

This clonotype was found a few times. The chain carries TRBV6-5 and TRBJ2-1, with 8 bases aligning to TRBD2. In germline, CDR1 is MNHEY, CDR2 SVGAGI. This CDR3 spans 15 amino acids. Trimming cost V 6 bases and J 0 bases; bases outside gene matches: 4. CDR3 coding DNA: TGTGCCAGCAGGTACAGCGGGAGCTCCTACAATGAGCAGTTCTTC. Its translation: CASRYSGSSYNEQFF.

V and J are TRBV20-1 and TRBJ2-4, with 11 positions matching TRBD2. Germline lookup yields CDR1 DFQATT and CDR2 SNEGSKA (reference sequence). V lost 1 base to trimming and J lost 6 bases; unmatched junction nucleotides: 8. The CDR3 totals 16 residues. The DNA of the CDR3 is TGCAGTGCTAGAGTAGCGGGGGGGCGGGTTGGAAACATTCAGTACTTC. Protein sequence: CSARVAGGRVGNIQYF.